These 20 T cell receptor beta chains were sequenced from one sample in a study of blood T cells in healthy people across ages. With a J-beta primer mix and a sample-barcoded 5' primer, a second PCR ran about 7 to 12 cycles. TCRdb reprocessed the 5' RACE reads via MiXCR and lists one record per CDR3 protein. The sample has about 970,000 distinct CDR3 sequences, about 53% seen once; the top ten hold about a fifth. The sequencing sample was made of blood. The receptors derive from a woman aged 55-70 years in good health.

This clonotype came up a few times. This sequence joins TRBV7-2 and TRBJ1-5; possible D gene TRBD1, 5 bases. Trimming took off 4 bases at V and 6 bases at J, with 16 bases between the two ends. The CDR3 covers 15 residues. CDR1 and CDR2 from the germline V gene are SGHTA and FQGNSA. CDR3 amino acids: CASSSLLGGGQPQHF. DNA of the CDR3: TGTGCCAGCAGCTCCCTCCTCGGGGGTGGTCAGCCCCAGCATTTT.

This clonotype was detected a few times. The rearrangement links TRBV20-1 to TRBJ2-6; D ambiguous. CDR1 DFQATT and CDR2 SNEGSKA come from the germline V gene (reference sequence). Trimming took 6 bases from V and 4 from J, leaving 13 bases between them. This CDR3 comprises 14 residues. The CDR3 is CSAITPGGANVLTF. As DNA, the CDR3 is TGCAGTGCAATTACCCCAGGCGGGGCCAACGTCCTGACTTTC.

This clonotype has at least ten counts. This chain connects TRBV2 to TRBJ2-7; D is undetermined. The CDR3 is 11 residues long. V lost 6 bases and J lost 3, with 6 bases in between. Germline-derived CDR1 and CDR2 are SNHLY and FYNNEI. The CDR3 here is CASRVGYEQYF. In DNA, the CDR3 is TGTGCCAGCAGGGTTGGCTACGAGCAGTACTTC.

The chain combines TRBV20-1 with TRBJ2-3, with a possible D match to TRBD2 (6 bases). Trimming cost V 8 bases and J 6 bases, with 18 bases left between them. CDR3 length equals 13 residues. From germline, CDR1 is DFQATT and CDR2 SNEGSKA (reference sequence). The CDR3 DNA reads as TGCAGTACTCCCGGACGCGCGGGGGATACGCAGTATTTT. Translating gives CSTPGRAGDTQYF.

This chain uses TRBV5-1 with TRBJ2-1, with a weak D call TRBD2 (7 bases). Germline CDR1 SGHRS, CDR2 YFSETQ. V lost 3 bases and J 5 bases, leaving 18 bases between the germline ends. This CDR3 contains 16 residues. The CDR3 region is CASSSQPRGADNEQFF. In DNA, the CDR3 is TGCGCCAGCAGCTCCCAACCCCGGGGGGCGGACAATGAGCAGTTCTTC.

This rearrangement joins TRBV11-3 to TRBJ2-2, with D perhaps TRBD2 (6 bases). The V end lost 5 bases, the J end lost 3 bases, and 13 bases lay between the germline ends. The CDR3 totals 15 residues. Per the germline V gene, CDR1 is SGHNT and CDR2 is YENEEA. CDR3 region: CASSRTIYDTGELFF. DNA of the CDR3: TGTGCCAGCAGCAGGACTATTTACGACACCGGGGAGCTGTTTTTT.

The chain couples TRBV14 to TRBJ2-7, with D perhaps given as TRBD1 or TRBD2 (5 bases each). Germline V gene lookup returns CDR1 SGHDN and CDR2 FVKESK. V was shortened by 6 bases and J by 0 bases, with 15 bases between the two germline ends. The CDR3 sequence is 15 residues long. In DNA, the CDR3 is TGTGCCAGCAGGCAAACGGGGCAGGGCTCCTACGAGCAGTACTTC. Its protein product is CASRQTGQGSYEQYF.

The genes are TRBV28 and TRBJ2-3, with D uncertain. V lost 6 bases to trimming and J lost 5 bases, with 18 bases between them. Germline V CDR1 and CDR2: MDHEN, SYDVKM. The CDR3 has 15 amino acids. The CDR3 sequence is CASSSSLALQDTQYF. CDR3 nucleotides: TGTGCCAGCAGCTCCTCTCTGGCGCTTCAAGATACGCAGTATTTT.

The chain uses TRBV12-3 or TRBV12-4 and TRBJ2-2, with D perhaps matching TRBD2 (6 bases). This CDR3 spans 16 amino acids. V gave up 5 bases and J gave up 5 bases, with 18 bases separating them. CDR3 sequence reads: CASSGGLDDGTGELFF. DNA for the CDR3: TGTGCCAGCAGTGGGGGGTTGGATGATGGGACCGGGGAGCTGTTTTTT.

This chain links TRBV3-1 with TRBJ2-1; D remains unclear. CDR3 length: 16 residues. Germline loops: CDR1 LGHDT, CDR2 YNNKEL (reference sequence). V lost 1 base to trimming and J lost 4 bases, with 14 bases between them. CDR3 nucleotides: TGTGCCAGCAGCCAAGGTGGCCAAATAAGATACAATGAGCAGTTCTTC. Its translation is CASSQGGQIRYNEQFF.

This rearrangement joins TRBV5-1 to TRBJ2-7; 10 bases match TRBD2. The CDR3 totals 18 residues. J lost 7 bases, V lost 0 bases, and 16 bases had no gene match. Germline CDR1 SGHRS, CDR2 YFSETQ. The CDR3 sequence: CASSLVLLVAGGRGEQYF. CDR3 bases: TGCGCCAGCAGCTTGGTCTTGTTGGTAGCGGGAGGACGGGGGGAGCAGTACTTC.

The chain is built from TRBV7-2 and TRBJ2-2, with a possible D match to TRBD1 (5 bases). With 2 bases removed from V and 7 bases from J, the gap between germline ends came to 14 bases. This CDR3 region has 15 residues. Germline CDR1 is SGHTA and CDR2 is FQGNSA. The CDR3 DNA reads TGTGCCAGCAGCTTACCTACAGGAACTGGCGGGGAGCTGTTTTTT. Protein sequence: CASSLPTGTGGELFF.

This clonotype was counted once. The CDR3 DNA is TGCAGTGCTAGAGATCCACTAGCGCCTCTCTCCTACAATGAGCAGTTCTTC. Translating gives CSARDPLAPLSYNEQFF. The J gene is TRBJ2-1, the V gene TRBV20-1; 7 positions match TRBD2. CDR3 length: 17 amino acids. Trimming took 0 bases from V and 0 from J; bases not matched to a gene: 8. The germline V gene encodes CDR1 DFQATT and CDR2 SNEGSKA (reference sequence).

The chain is built from TRBV29-1 and TRBJ1-5; 10 bases match TRBD1. Germline assignment: CDR1 SQVTM and CDR2 ANQGSEA. V lost 8 bases to trimming and J lost 2 bases; unmatched junction nucleotides: 18. The length of the CDR3 is 18 residues. The CDR3 is CSTRTVPDRGLCNQPQHF. CDR3 coding DNA: TGCAGCACAAGAACCGTCCCGGACAGGGGGTTGTGCAATCAGCCCCAGCATTTT.

The chain carries TRBV10-3 and TRBJ2-7; TRBD1 might be the D (5 bases). CDR3 length equals 15 residues. V dropped 4 bases and J dropped 4 bases, with 17 bases sitting between them. Germline CDR1 reads ENHRY; CDR2 reads SYGVKD. This chain's CDR3 is CAISASTEARYEQYF. DNA of the CDR3: TGTGCCATCAGTGCATCGACAGAGGCGCGTTACGAGCAGTACTTC.

Points on this clonotype: This clone may be a read error of a much larger clone one base away. The rearrangement links TRBV4-2 to TRBJ2-7; D perhaps matches TRBD2 (5 bases). V was shortened by 1 base and J by 3 bases, with 10 bases between the two germline ends. Germline CDR1 is LGHNA and CDR2 is YNFKEQ. CDR3 size: 14 residues. CDR3 residues: CASSQGTDCYEQYF. The CDR3 coding sequence is TGTGCCAGCAGCCAAGGGACTGACTGCTACGAGCAGTACTTC.

The J gene is TRBJ2-1, the V gene TRBV27; D is undetermined. The J call is doubtful: the DNA matches TRBJ2-7 better. CDR3 length: 16 residues. The V gene's germline CDR1 is MNHEY and CDR2 SMNVEV (reference sequence). The CDR3 sequence is CASSSPIRSSYNEQYF. The CDR3 DNA is TGTGCCAGCAGTTCACCAATCCGGAGCTCTTACAATGAGCAGTACTTC.

This chain uses TRBV12-3 or TRBV12-4 with TRBJ2-2; D is undetermined. This CDR3 region has 15 residues. Trimming took 1 base from V and 3 from J, leaving 9 bases between them. This CDR3 reads CASSLGDWYTGELFF. CDR3 coding DNA: TGTGCCAGCAGTTTAGGCGACTGGTACACCGGGGAGCTGTTTTTT.

The chain links TRBV2 to TRBJ1-5; D ambiguous. CDR3 size: 15 residues. V was cut by 3 bases and J by 2 bases, with 11 bases left in between. Germline V gives CDR1 SNHLY, CDR2 FYNNEI. The CDR3 DNA reads as TGTGCCAGCAGTGAGATCGGGTGGGGCAATCAGCCCCAGCATTTT. It translates to CASSEIGWGNQPQHF.

Note on this clonotype: One base away lies a much larger clone, so this may be a sequencing read error. The rearrangement links TRBV29-1 to TRBJ2-7; 7 positions match TRBD1. This CDR3 region has 16 residues. Looked up from germline, CDR1 is SQVTM and CDR2 is ANQGSEA. CDR3 DNA sequence: TGCAGCGCCGCTGGCCTACTAGGGGGCAGGGGCTACGGGCAGTACTTC. Its translation is CSAAGLLGGRGYGQYF.